This T cell receptor beta chain was obtained from a study of human T cells and chemical hapten exposure (dated by TCRdb to the early 2020s). In the study overall: For sensitization, 2% DPC in acetone was applied to a 2 cm by 2 cm area of upper inner arm skin. Throughout the roughly 25-week study period, patients were also given weekly therapeutic DPC doses on the scalp. Patch testing was performed on the upper back with Finn chambers containing 0.01% DPC, and the patch tests were scored after 6 days according to International Contact Dermatitis Research Group standards. The patient cohort, mostly female, included alopecia areata with under or over 50% scalp involvement, alopecia totalis and alopecia universalis. Libraries were combined into a pool for sequencing, and differences in TCR yield between samples came mainly from small differences in library volumes within the pool. The study tracked peripheral blood TCR repertoire changes in vivo during primary and secondary sensitization to the hapten diphenylcyclopropenone (DPC) in alopecia patients. Blood samples were taken from patients before sensitization (week 0) and at 2, 6 and about 24 weeks after DPC sensitization. For TCR sequencing, blood came from some 31 alopecia patients at anywhere from one to four time points (pre-sensitization, 2, 6 and 24 weeks).

What the study reported, not specific to this receptor: No change with DPC sensitization was found in the number of TCRs above 1 in 1000 frequency, and no evidence of global repertoire structure alterations was found. After repeated subsampling, the strength of the expansion versus patch-test correlation and the threshold at which it became significant changed. The number of PT1 expanded TCRs positively correlated with patch test score, significant at thresholds 8, 16 and 32 but not 4. Significantly more large CDR3 similarity clusters were formed by expanded TCRs than by pre-sensitization or healthy control sets, consistent with antigen-driven responses. Because every patient had alopecia, a presumed autoimmune disease, the patients' immune response might differ from that of healthy individuals.

Receptor amplification or capture employed RACE. The data were produced on a NextSeq 500. During library preparation, unique molecular identifiers were attached to individual cDNA molecules so that TCRs could be counted in a quantitative, reproducible way. Each blood RNA sample was used to sequence both TCR alpha and TCR beta chains. Per the authors' processing: Samples had a median of about 90,000 TCRs, with a range from 23,224 to 690,600. V, J and CDR3 annotation of the TCR reads was carried out using the Decombinator software suite. For PS versus PT1 abundance plots, all samples were subsampled to the same number of TCRs (28,000). Expanded TCRs were defined as absent before sensitization and observed at least eight times at the 2-week time point. The raw public reads went through TCRdb reprocessing: fastp at Q25, MiXCR clone calling, in-frame beta chains kept. A single entry per CDR3 protein holds the most common genes and DNA from its merged rows. These V and J calls originate from TCRdb's pipeline instead of the authors' own analysis. In this sample the table shows about 92,000 distinct CDR3 sequences, roughly 8.8% of which occur a single time. The ten most abundant clones make up approximately 3.9% of the sample.

Worth noting for this clonotype: Its target antigen remains unknown. No quality values exist for individual bases; no much larger clone is one base distant.

The CDR3 spans 14 residues, from the cysteine through the phenylalanine. Of all the DNA, just the CDR3 is kept, 42 bases in frame from base 1. As encoded in the germline V gene, CDR1 is KGHSH while CDR2 is LQKENI. V is shortened by 6 bases, J by 6 bases, and the region joining them spans 12 bases. The time point label of this sample denotes: pre-sensitization, week 0. The sample's treatment or condition label, in plain terms: therapeutic diphenylcyclopropenone sensitization with weekly scalp DPC. At every patch-test visit, the blood draw took place before the patch test was put on. Eligible patients were aged 18 to 70, diagnosed with alopecia, deemed suitable for DPC therapy, and excluded if pregnant. Total RNA was extracted from unfractionated whole blood that had been collected in Tempus Blood RNA tubes.

This TCR came from a woman in her 40s with alopecia areata. Some clones in this sample may be carry-over from other donors' samples. The chain was built from TRBV18 and TRBJ1-6; the D gene remains uncertain. Specimen: whole blood, collected in connection with sensitization to the hapten diphenylcyclopropenone (DPC). The nucleotide sequence reads TGTGCCAGCTCGCGCGTTGCCGTTAATTCACCCCTCCACTTT. It codes for CASSRVAVNSPLHF. Supplemented by the reference TRBV18 and TRBJ1-6 proteins around the CDR3, the complete variable domain is NAGVMQNPRHLVRRRGQEARLRCSPMKGHSHVYWYRQLPEEGLKFMVYLQKENIIDESGMPKERFSAEFPKEGPSILRIQQVVRGDSAAYFCASSRVAVNSPLHFGNGTRLTVT.